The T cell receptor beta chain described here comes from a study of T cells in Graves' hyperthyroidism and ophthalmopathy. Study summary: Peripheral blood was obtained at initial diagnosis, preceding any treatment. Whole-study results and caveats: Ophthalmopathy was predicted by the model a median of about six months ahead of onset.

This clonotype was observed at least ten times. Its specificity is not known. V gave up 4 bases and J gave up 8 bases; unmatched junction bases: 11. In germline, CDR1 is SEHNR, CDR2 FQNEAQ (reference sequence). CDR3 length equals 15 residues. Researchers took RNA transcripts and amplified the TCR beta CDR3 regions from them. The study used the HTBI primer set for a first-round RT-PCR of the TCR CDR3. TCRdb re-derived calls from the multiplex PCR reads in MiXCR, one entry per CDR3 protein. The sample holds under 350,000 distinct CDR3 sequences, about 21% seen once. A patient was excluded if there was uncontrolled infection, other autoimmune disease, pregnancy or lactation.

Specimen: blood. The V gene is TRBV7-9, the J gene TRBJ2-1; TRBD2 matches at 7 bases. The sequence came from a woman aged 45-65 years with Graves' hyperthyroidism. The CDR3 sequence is CASSSGLVGSDEQFF. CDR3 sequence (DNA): TGTGCCAGCAGCTCCGGACTAGTGGGTTCAGATGAGCAGTTCTTC.